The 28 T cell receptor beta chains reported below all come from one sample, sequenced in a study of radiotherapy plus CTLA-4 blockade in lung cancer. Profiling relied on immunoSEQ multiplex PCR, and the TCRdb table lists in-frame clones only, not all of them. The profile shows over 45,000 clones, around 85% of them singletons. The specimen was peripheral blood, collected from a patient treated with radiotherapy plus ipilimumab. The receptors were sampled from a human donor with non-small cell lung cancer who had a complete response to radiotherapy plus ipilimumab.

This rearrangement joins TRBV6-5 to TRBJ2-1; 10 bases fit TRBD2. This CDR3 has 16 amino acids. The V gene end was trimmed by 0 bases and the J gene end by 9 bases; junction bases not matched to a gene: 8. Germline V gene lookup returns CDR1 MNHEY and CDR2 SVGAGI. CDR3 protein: CASSYSGSGRAGEQFF. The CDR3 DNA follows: TGTGCCAGCAGTTACTCGGGCAGCGGGAGGGCAGGTGAGCAGTTCTTC.

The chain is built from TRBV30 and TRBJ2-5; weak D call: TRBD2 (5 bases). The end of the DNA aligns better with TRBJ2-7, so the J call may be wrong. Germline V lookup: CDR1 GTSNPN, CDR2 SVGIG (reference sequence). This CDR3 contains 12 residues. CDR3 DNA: TGTGCCTGGAGCAGGACTTCCTACGAGCAGTACTTC. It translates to CAWSRTSYEQYF.

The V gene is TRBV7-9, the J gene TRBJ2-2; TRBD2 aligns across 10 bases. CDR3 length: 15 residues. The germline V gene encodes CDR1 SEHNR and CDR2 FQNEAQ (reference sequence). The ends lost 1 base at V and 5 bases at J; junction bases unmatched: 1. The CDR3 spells CASSLELAGTGELFF. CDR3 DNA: TGTGCCAGCAGCTTAGAACTAGCGGGGACCGGGGAGCTGTTTTTT.

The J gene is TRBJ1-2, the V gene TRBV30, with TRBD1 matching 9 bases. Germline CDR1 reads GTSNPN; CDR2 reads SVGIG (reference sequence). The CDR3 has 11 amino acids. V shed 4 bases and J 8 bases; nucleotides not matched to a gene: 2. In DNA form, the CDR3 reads TGTGCCTGGAACAGGGGGCAAGGCTACACCTTC. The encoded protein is CAWNRGQGYTF.

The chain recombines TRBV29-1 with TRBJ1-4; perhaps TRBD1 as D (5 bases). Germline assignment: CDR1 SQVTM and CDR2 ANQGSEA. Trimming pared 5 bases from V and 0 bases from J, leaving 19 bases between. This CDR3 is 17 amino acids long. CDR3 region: CSVTVRTKFATNEKLFF. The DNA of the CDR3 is TGCAGCGTTACCGTACGGACAAAATTCGCAACTAATGAAAAACTGTTTTTT.

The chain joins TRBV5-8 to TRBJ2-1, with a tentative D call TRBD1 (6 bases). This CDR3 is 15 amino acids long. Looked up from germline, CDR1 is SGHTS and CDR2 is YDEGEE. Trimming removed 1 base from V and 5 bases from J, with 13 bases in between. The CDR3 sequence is CASSLPAGANNEQFF. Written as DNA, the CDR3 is TGTGCCAGCAGCTTGCCGGCAGGGGCTAACAATGAGCAGTTCTTC.

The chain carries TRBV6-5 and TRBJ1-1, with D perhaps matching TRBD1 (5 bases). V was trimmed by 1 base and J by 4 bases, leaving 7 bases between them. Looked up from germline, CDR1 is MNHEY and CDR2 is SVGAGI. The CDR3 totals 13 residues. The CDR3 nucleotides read TGTGCCAGCAGTTACTTGGGGGGCACTGAAGCTTTCTTT. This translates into CASSYLGGTEAFF.

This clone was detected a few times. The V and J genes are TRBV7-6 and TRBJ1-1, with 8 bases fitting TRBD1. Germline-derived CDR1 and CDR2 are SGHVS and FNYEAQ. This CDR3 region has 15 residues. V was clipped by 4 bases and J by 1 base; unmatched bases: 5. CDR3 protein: CASSSRQGTNTEAFF. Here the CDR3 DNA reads TGTGCCAGCAGCTCGCGACAGGGGACGAACACTGAAGCTTTCTTT.

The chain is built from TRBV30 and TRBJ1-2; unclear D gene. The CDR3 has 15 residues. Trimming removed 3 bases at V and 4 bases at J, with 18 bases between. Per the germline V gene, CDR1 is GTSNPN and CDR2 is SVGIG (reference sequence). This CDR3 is CAWSNNKWWAYGYTF. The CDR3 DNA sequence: TGTGCCTGGAGCAACAACAAGTGGTGGGCCTATGGCTACACCTTC.

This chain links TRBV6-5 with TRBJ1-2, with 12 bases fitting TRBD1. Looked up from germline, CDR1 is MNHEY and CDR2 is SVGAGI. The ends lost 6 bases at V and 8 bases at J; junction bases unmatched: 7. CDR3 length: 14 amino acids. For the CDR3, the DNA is TGTGCCAGCAGCGGGACAGGGGGCTTCGGGGGCTACACCTTC. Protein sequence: CASSGTGGFGGYTF.

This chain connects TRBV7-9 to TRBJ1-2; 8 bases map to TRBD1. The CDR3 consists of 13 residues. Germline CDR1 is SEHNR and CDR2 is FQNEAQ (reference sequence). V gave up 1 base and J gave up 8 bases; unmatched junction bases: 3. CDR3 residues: CASSLGTGYGYTF. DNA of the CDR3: TGTGCCAGCAGCTTAGGGACAGGGTACGGCTACACCTTC.

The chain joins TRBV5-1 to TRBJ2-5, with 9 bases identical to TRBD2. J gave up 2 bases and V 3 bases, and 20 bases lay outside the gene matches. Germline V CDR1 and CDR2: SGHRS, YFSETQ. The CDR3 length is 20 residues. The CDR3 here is CASSSTHAGTSILGQETQYF. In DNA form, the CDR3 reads TGCGCCAGCAGCTCGACCCATGCCGGGACTAGCATTTTGGGGCAAGAGACCCAGTACTTC.

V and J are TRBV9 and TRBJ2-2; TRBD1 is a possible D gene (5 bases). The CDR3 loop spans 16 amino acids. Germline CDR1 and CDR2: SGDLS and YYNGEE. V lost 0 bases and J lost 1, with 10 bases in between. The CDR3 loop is CASSVVKGQNTGELFF. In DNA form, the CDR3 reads TGTGCCAGCAGCGTAGTGAAGGGGCAGAACACCGGGGAGCTGTTTTTT.

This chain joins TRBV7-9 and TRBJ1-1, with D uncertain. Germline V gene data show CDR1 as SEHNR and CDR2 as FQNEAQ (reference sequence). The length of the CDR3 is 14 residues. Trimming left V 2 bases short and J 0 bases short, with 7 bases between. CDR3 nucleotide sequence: TGTGCCAGCAGCTTATACAGACTGAACACTGAAGCTTTCTTT. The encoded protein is CASSLYRLNTEAFF.

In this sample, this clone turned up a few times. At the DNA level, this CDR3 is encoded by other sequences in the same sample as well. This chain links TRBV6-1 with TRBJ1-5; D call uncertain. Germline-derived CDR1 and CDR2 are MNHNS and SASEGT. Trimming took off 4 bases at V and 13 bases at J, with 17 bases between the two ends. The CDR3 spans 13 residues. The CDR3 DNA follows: TGTGCCAGCAGTGTGAATGAGGCCGTCGGACAGCATTTT. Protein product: CASSVNEAVGQHF.

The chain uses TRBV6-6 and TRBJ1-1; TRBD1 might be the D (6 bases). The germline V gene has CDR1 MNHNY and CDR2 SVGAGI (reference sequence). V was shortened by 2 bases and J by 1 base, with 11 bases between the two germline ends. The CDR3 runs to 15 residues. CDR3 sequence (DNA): TGTGCCAGCAGTTACCCAGGACAGAAGAACACTGAAGCTTTCTTT. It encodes CASSYPGQKNTEAFF.

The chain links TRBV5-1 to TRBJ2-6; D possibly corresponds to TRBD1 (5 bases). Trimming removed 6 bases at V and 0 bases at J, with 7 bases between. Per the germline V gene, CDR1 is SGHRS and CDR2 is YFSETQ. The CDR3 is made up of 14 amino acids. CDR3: CASTDSSGANVLTF. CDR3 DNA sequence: TGCGCCAGCACAGACAGCTCTGGGGCCAACGTCCTGACTTTC.

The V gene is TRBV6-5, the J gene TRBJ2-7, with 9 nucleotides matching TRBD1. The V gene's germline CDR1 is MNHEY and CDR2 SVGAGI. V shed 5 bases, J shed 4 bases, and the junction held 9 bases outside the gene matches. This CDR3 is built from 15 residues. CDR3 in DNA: TGTGCCAGCAGTAATCCGGGACAGGGAATGTACGAGCAGTACTTC. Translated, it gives CASSNPGQGMYEQYF.

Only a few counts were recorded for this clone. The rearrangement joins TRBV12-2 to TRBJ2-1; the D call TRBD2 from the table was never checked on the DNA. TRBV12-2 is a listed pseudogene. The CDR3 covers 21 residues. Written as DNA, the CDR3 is TGTGCAAGTCGCCCACGATCCCCCGATCTCCCTCTAAGCGGTCCCTACAATGAGCAGTTCTTC. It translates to CASRPRSPDLPLSGPYNEQFF.

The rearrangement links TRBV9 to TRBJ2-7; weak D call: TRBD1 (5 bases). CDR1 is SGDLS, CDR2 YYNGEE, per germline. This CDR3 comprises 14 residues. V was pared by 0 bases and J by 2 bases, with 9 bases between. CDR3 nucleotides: TGTGCCAGCAGCGTAGGACAAGGGGCCTACGAGCAGTACTTC. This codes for CASSVGQGAYEQYF.

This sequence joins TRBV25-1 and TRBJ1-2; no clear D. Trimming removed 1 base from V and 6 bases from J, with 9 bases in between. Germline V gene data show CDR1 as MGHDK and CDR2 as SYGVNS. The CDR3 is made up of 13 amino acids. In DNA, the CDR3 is TGTGCCAGCAGTGAATCCCCGGTGGATGGCTACACCTTC. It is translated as CASSESPVDGYTF.

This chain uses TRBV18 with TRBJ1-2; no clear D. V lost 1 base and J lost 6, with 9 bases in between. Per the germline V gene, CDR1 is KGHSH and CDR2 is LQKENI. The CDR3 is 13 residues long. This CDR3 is CASSPRPRDGYTF. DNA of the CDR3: TGTGCCAGCTCACCACGACCCCGGGATGGCTACACCTTC. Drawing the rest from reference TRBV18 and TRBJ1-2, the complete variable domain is NAGVMQNPRHLVRRRGQEARLRCSPMKGHSHVYWYRQLPEEGLKFMVYLQKENIIDESGMPKERFSAEFPKEGPSILRIQQVVRGDSAAYFCASSPRPRDGYTFGSGTRLTVV.

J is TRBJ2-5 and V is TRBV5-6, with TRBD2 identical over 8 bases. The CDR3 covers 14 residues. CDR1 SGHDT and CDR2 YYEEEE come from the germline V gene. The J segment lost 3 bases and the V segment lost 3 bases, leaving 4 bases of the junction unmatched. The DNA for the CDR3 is TGTGCCAGCAGCTCCCGGGGGGGGGAAGAGACCCAGTACTTC. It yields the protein CASSSRGGEETQYF.

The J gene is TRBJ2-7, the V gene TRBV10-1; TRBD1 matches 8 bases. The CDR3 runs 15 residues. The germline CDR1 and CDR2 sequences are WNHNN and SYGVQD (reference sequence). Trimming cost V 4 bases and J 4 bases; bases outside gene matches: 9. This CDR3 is CASSAGQGRRYEQYF. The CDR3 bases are TGCGCCAGCAGTGCAGGACAGGGAAGAAGGTACGAGCAGTACTTC.

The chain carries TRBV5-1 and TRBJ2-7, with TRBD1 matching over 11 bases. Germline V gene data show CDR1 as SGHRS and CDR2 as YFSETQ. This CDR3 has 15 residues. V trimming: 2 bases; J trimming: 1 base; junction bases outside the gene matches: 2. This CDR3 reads CASSLRDRGSYEQYF. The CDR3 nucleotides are TGCGCCAGCAGCTTAAGGGACAGGGGGTCCTACGAGCAGTACTTC.

The CDR3 region has the DNA TGTGCCAGCAGATACCCGGGGGGACAGGGTGGGGAACTGTTTTTT. This codes for CASRYPGGQGGELFF. This chain uses TRBV27 with TRBJ1-4; 9 bases are shared with TRBD1. Trimming removed 6 bases from V and 12 bases from J; junction bases left unmatched: 14. The germline V gene encodes CDR1 MNHEY and CDR2 SMNVEV (reference sequence). This CDR3 spans 15 amino acids.

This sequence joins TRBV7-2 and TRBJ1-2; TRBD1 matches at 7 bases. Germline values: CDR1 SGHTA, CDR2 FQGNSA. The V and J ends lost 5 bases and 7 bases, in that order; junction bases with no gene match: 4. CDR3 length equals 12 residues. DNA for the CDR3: TGTGCCAGCAGCCCCCACAGGGGTGGCTACACCTTC. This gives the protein CASSPHRGGYTF.

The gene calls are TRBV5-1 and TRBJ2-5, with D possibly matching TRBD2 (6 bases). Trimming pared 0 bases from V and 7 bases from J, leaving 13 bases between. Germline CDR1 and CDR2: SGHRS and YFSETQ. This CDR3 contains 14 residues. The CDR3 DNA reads TGCGCCAGCAGCTTGGGGGAGGTATCCTGGACCCAGTACTTC. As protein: CASSLGEVSWTQYF. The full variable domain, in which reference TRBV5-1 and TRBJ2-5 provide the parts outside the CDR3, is KAGVTQTPRYLIKTRGQQVTLSCSPISGHRSVSWYQQTPGQGLQFLFEYFSETQRNKGNFPGRFSGRQFSNSRSEMNVSTLELGDSALYLCASSLGEVSWTQYFGPGTRLLVL.